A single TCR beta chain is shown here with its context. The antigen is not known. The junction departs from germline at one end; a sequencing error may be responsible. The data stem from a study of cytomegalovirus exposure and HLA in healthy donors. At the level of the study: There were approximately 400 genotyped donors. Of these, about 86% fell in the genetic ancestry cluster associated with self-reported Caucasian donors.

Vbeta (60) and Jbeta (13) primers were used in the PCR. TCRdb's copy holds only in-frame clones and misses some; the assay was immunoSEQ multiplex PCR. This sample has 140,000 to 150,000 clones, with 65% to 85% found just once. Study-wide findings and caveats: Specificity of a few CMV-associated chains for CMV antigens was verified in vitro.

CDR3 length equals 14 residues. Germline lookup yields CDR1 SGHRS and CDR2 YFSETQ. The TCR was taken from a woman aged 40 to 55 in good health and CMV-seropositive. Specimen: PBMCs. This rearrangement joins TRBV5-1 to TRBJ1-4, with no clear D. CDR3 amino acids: CASSLAGEGEKLFF. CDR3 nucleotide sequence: TGCGCCAGCAGTTTGGCAGGAGAGGGTGAAAAACTGTTTTTT.